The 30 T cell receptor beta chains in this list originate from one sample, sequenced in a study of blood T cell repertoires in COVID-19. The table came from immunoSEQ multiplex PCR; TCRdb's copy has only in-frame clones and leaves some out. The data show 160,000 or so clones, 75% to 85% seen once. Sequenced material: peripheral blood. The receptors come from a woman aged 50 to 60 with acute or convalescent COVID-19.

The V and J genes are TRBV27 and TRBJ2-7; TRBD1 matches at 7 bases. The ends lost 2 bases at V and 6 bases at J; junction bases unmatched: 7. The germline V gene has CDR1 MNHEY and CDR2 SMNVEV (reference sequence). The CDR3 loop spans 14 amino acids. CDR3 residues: CASSLLEGAGEQYF. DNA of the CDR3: TGTGCCAGCAGTTTACTTGAGGGGGCAGGCGAGCAGTACTTC.

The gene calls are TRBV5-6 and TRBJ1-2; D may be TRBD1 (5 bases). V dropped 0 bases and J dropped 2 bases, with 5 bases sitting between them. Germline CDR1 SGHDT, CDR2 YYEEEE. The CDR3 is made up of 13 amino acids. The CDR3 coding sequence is TGTGCCAGCAGCTTGGAGGGGAACTATGGCTACACCTTC. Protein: CASSLEGNYGYTF.

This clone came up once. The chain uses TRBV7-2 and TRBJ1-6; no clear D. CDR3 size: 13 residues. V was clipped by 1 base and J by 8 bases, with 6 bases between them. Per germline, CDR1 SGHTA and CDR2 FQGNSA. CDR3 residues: CASSLDDYSPLHF. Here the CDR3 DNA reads TGTGCCAGCAGCTTAGACGACTATTCACCCCTCCACTTT.

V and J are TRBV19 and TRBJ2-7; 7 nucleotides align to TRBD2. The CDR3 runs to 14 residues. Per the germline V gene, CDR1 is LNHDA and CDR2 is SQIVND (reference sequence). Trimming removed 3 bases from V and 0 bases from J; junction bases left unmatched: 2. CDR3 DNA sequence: TGTGCCAGTAGTATGAGCGGGGCCTCCTACGAGCAGTACTTC. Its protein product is CASSMSGASYEQYF.

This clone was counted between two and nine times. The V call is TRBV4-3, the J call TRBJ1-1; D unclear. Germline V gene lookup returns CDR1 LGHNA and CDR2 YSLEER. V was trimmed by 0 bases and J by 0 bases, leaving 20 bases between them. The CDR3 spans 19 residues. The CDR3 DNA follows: TGCGCCAGCAGCCAAGATCCTAAGGGCCGGGAAGGGATGAACACTGAAGCTTTCTTT. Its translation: CASSQDPKGREGMNTEAFF.

The CDR3 DNA follows: TGTGCCAGCAGCCCAGAACTAGCGGCTAACACCGGGGAGCTGTTTTTT. This translates into CASSPELAANTGELFF. The rearrangement uses TRBV7-6 and TRBJ2-2, with 8 bases that match TRBD2. With V trimmed by 5 bases and J by 2 bases, 7 bases remained unmatched. Germline V gene lookup returns CDR1 SGHVS and CDR2 FNYEAQ. The CDR3 extends over 16 amino acids.

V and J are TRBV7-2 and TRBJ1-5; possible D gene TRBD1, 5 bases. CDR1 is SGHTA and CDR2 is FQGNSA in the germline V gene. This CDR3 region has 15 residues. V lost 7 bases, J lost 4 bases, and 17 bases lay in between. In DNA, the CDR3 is TGTGCCAGCAAAAACGGGGGATTTACGAATCAGCCCCAGCATTTT. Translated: CASKNGGFTNQPQHF.

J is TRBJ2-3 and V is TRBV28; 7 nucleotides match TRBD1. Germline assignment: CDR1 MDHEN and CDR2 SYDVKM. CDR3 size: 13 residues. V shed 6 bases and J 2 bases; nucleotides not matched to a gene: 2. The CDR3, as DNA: TGTGCCAGCAGCGAGGGGGCCACAGATACGCAGTATTTT. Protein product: CASSEGATDTQYF.

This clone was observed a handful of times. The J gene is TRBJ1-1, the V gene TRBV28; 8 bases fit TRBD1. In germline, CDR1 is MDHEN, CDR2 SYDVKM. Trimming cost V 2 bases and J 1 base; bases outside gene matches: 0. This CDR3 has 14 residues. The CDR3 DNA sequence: TGTGCCAGCAGTTTAGGGACAGGGAACACTGAAGCTTTCTTT. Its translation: CASSLGTGNTEAFF.

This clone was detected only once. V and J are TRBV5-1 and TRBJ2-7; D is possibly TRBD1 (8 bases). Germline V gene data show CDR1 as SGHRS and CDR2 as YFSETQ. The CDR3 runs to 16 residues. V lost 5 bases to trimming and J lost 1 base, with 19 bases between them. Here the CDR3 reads CASSNYRGRGSYEQYF. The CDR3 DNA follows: TGCGCCAGCAGTAACTACAGGGGGAGGGGGTCCTACGAGCAGTACTTC.

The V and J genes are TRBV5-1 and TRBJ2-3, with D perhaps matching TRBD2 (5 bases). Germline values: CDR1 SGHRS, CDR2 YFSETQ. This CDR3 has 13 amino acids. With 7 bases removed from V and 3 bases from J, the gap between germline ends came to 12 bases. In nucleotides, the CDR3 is TGCGCCAGCCAGGCGGGTCAAACAGATACGCAGTATTTT. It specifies CASQAGQTDTQYF.

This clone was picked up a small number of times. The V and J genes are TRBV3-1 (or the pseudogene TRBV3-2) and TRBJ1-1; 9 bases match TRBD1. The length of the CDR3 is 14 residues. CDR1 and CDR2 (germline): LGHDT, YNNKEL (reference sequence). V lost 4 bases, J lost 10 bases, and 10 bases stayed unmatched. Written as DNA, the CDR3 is TGTGCCAGCAGCCCTAGACAGGGGGGTCTGTTAGCTTTCTTT. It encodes CASSPRQGGLLAFF.

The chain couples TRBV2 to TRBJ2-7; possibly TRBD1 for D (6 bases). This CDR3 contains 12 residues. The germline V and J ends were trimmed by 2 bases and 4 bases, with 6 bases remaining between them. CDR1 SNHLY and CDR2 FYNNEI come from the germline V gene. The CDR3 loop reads CASSERGYEQYF. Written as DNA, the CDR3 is TGTGCCAGCAGTGAAAGGGGGTACGAGCAGTACTTC.

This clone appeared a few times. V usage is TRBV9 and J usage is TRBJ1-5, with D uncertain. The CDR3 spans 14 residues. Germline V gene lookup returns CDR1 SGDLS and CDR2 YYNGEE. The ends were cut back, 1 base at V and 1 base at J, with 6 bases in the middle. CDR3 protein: CASSVSNSNQPQHF. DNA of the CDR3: TGTGCCAGCAGCGTAAGCAACAGCAATCAGCCCCAGCATTTT.

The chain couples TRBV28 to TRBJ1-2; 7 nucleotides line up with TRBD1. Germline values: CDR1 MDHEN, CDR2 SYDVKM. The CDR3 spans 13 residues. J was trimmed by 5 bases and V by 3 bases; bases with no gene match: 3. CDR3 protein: CASSLGTDYGYTF. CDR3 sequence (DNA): TGTGCCAGCAGTTTGGGGACAGATTATGGCTACACCTTC.

CDR3 sequence reads: CASSEESGGTYEQYF. CDR3 sequence (DNA): TGTGCCAGCAGTGAAGAGAGCGGGGGGACCTACGAGCAGTACTTC. The rearrangement joins TRBV2 to TRBJ2-7; TRBD2 agrees at 9 bases. The CDR3 is made up of 15 amino acids. The trim removed 1 base at V and 2 bases at J, leaving 3 bases unmatched. Germline values: CDR1 SNHLY, CDR2 FYNNEI.

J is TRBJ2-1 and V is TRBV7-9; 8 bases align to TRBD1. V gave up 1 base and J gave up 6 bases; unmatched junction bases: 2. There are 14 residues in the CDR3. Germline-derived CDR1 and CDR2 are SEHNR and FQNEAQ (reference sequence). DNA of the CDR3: TGTGCCAGCAGCTTAGAGACAGGGGTCAATGAGCAGTTCTTC. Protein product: CASSLETGVNEQFF. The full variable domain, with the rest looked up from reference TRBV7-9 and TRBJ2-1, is DTGVSQNPRHKITKRGQNVTFRCDPISEHNRLYWYRQTLGQGPEFLTYFQNEAQLEKSRLLSDRFSAERPKGSFSTLEIQRTEQGDSAMYLCASSLETGVNEQFFGPGTRLTVL.

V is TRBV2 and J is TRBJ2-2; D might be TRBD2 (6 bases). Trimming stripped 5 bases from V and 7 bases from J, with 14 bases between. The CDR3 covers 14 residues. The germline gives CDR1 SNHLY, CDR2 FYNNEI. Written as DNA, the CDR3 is TGTGCCAGCAGTATGACGGGAGTAAACGGGGAGCTGTTTTTT. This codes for CASSMTGVNGELFF. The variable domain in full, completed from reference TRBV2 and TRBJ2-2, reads EPEVTQTPSHQVTQMGQEVILRCVPISNHLYFYWYRQILGQKVEFLVSFYNNEISEKSEIFDDQFSVERPDGSNFTLKIRSTKLEDSAMYFCASSMTGVNGELFFGEGSRLTVL.

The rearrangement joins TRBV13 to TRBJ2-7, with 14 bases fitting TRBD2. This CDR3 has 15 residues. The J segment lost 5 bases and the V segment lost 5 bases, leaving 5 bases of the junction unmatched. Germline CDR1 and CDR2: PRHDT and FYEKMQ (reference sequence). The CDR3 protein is CASSTGTSGSHEQYF. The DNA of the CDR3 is TGTGCCAGCAGCACCGGGACTAGCGGGAGTCACGAGCAGTACTTC.

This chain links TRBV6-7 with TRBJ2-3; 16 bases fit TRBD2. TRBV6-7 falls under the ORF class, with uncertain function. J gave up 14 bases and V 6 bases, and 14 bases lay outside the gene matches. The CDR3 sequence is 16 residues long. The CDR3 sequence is CASRVGTSGRAERLYF. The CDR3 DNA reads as TGTGCCAGCAGGGTCGGGACTAGCGGGAGGGCCGAACGTCTGTATTTT.

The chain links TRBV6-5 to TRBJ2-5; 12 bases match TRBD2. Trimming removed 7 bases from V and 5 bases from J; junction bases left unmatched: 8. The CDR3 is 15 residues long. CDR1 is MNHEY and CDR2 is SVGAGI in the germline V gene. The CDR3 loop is CASTLRLAGVETQYF. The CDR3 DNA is TGTGCCAGCACCTTAAGACTAGCGGGAGTGGAGACCCAGTACTTC.

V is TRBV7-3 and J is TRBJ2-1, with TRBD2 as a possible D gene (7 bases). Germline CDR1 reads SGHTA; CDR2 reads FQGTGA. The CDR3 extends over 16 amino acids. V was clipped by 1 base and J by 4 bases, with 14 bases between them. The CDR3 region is CASSLNAGAAYNEQFF. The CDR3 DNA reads TGTGCCAGCAGCTTAAACGCGGGGGCGGCGTACAATGAGCAGTTCTTC.

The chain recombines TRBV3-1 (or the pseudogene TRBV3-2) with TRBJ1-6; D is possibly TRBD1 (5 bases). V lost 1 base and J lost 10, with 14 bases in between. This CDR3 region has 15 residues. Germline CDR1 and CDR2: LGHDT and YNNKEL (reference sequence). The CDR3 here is CASSQAGARGSPLHF. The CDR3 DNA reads TGTGCCAGCAGCCAAGCCGGGGCACGGGGGTCACCCCTCCACTTT.

The CDR3 region is CASSGRGPQETQYF. CDR3 nucleotides: TGCGCCAGCAGCGGGCGGGGGCCGCAAGAGACCCAGTACTTC. V gene TRBV5-1 combines with J gene TRBJ2-5, with D possibly being TRBD2 (7 bases). V lost 4 bases to trimming and J lost 2 bases, with 12 bases between them. Germline loops: CDR1 SGHRS, CDR2 YFSETQ. The CDR3 length is 14 residues.

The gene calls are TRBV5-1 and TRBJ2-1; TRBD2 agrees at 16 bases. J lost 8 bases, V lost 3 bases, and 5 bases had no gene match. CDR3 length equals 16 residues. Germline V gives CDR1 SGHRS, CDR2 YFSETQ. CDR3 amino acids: CASSSGTSGGADEQFF. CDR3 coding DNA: TGCGCCAGCAGCTCCGGGACTAGCGGGGGGGCCGATGAGCAGTTCTTC.

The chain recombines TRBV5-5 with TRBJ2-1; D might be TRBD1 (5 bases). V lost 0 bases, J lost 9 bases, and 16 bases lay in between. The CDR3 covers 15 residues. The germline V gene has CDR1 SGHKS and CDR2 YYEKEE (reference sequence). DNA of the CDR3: TGTGCCAGCAGCTTGGACAGGTCCGGTTGGAGTGAGCAGTTCTTC. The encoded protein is CASSLDRSGWSEQFF.

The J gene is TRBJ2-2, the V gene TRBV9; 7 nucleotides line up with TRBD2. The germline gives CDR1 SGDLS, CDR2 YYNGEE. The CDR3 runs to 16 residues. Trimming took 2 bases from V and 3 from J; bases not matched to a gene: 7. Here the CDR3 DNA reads TGTGCCAGCAGCGTCCAGACTAGCCCTGACACCGGGGAGCTGTTTTTT. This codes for CASSVQTSPDTGELFF.

The chain's CDR3 is CASSSPGNTYNEQFF. The CDR3 nucleotides are TGTGCCAGCAGCTCCCCCGGGAACACCTACAATGAGCAGTTCTTC. This chain joins TRBV7-9 and TRBJ2-1, with D possibly TRBD2 on 5 matching bases. The V gene's germline CDR1 is SEHNR and CDR2 FQNEAQ (reference sequence). The CDR3 is made up of 15 amino acids. Trimming took 4 bases from V and 2 from J, leaving 12 bases between them.

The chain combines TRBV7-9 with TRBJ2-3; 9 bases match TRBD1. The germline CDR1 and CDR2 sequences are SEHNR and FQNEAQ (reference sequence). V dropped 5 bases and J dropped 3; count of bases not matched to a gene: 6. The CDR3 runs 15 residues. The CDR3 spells CASSVRQGGTDTQYF. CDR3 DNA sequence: TGTGCCAGCAGCGTACGACAGGGGGGTACAGATACGCAGTATTTT.

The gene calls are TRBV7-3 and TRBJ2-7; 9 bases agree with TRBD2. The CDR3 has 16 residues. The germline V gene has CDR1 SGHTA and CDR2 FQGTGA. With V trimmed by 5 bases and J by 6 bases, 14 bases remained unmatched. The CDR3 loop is CASSRAISGTSPEQYF. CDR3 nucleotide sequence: TGTGCCAGCAGCCGGGCTATATCCGGGACTAGCCCCGAGCAGTACTTC.